The 5 T cell receptor beta chains in this list originate from one sample, sequenced in a study of human T cells and chemical hapten exposure. TCRdb fed the RACE reads into MiXCR, producing one record per CDR3 protein. The sample lists tens of thousands of distinct CDR3 sequences, over 9% occurring once. This sample's time point: pre-sensitization, week 0. Sample treatment: therapeutic diphenylcyclopropenone sensitization with weekly scalp DPC. This specimen consisted of whole blood, obtained in connection with sensitization to the hapten diphenylcyclopropenone (DPC). These receptors came from a middle-aged man with alopecia areata. Some clones in this sample may be carry-over from other donors' samples.

The rearrangement uses TRBV6-5 and TRBJ2-5, with TRBD1 matching over 7 bases. This CDR3 has 16 amino acids. Germline CDR1 reads MNHEY; CDR2 reads SVGAGI. The CDR3 here is CANYNSKQGLEETQYF. DNA of the CDR3: TGTGCTAACTACAACTCAAAACAGGGGCTAGAAGAGACCCAGTACTTC.

This clonotype was counted at least ten times. The chain carries TRBV27 and TRBJ2-2, with 8 bases fitting TRBD1. Trimming removed 2 bases from V and 4 bases from J; junction bases left unmatched: 6. CDR1 is MNHEY and CDR2 is SMNVEV in the germline V gene (reference sequence). The CDR3 is 16 residues long. In DNA, the CDR3 is TGTGCCAGCAGTTTAAGGATCACAGGGGGCACCGGGGAGCTGTTTTTT. Amino acid sequence: CASSLRITGGTGELFF.

This chain connects TRBV10-2 to TRBJ2-7; the match to TRBD2 covers 10 bases. This CDR3 contains 15 residues. The V gene end was trimmed by 4 bases and the J gene end by 1 base; junction bases not matched to a gene: 4. The V gene's germline CDR1 is WSHSY and CDR2 SAAADI. The CDR3 is CASSVRAGGSYEQYF. DNA for the CDR3: TGCGCCAGCAGTGTGCGAGCGGGAGGGTCCTACGAGCAGTACTTC.

This clonotype came up many times. The chain employs TRBV20-1 and TRBJ2-7; no firm D call. The V gene lost 7 bases and the J gene lost 0 bases, with 10 bases spanning the gap. This CDR3 comprises 12 residues. The germline gives CDR1 DFQATT, CDR2 SNEGSKA (reference sequence). CDR3: CSVGRSSYEQYF. The CDR3 nucleotides read TGCAGTGTCGGTCGAAGCTCCTACGAGCAGTACTTC.

This clonotype was seen more than once but under ten times. This chain links TRBV12-3 or TRBV12-4 with TRBJ1-2; possibly TRBD1 for D (6 bases). The V end was cut by 5 bases, the J end by 3 bases, with 16 bases between. This CDR3 spans 15 amino acids. DNA of the CDR3: TGTGCCAGCAGTCAAACAGGGTTTCTTCACTATGGCTACACCTTC. Protein sequence: CASSQTGFLHYGYTF.